The 27 T cell receptor beta chains presented below share a single source sample, sequenced in a study of high-grade serous ovarian cancer treatment subgroups. Some clones are missing from TCRdb's copy, which holds only in-frame ones; the method was immunoSEQ multiplex PCR. This table holds a few thousand clones, roughly 80% found once. Tumor samples were taken before definitive surgery or chemotherapy. The sequenced sample consisted of tumor tissue. The receptors were gathered from a human donor with high-grade serous ovarian cancer.

V gene TRBV2 combines with J gene TRBJ1-5; unclear D gene. Germline V lookup: CDR1 SNHLY, CDR2 FYNNEI. CDR3 length equals 14 residues. The V gene lost 4 bases and the J gene lost 0 bases, with 7 bases spanning the gap. CDR3 sequence (DNA): TGTGCCAGCAGTGCGGTAAATAGCAATCAGCCCCAGCATTTT. Encoded protein: CASSAVNSNQPQHF.

This chain links TRBV18 with TRBJ1-2, with D maybe TRBD1 (6 bases). The CDR3 runs 14 residues. Germline lookup yields CDR1 KGHSH and CDR2 LQKENI. Trimming shortened V by 4 bases and J by 2 bases, and 11 bases separated the two germline ends. The CDR3 protein is CASSLNRENYGYTF. For the CDR3, the DNA is TGTGCCAGCTCACTCAACAGGGAGAACTATGGCTACACCTTC.

The chain recombines TRBV5-6 with TRBJ1-3, with a possible D match to TRBD1 (5 bases). The germline V gene has CDR1 SGHDT and CDR2 YYEEEE. CDR3 size: 14 residues. V was trimmed by 7 bases and J by 3 bases, leaving 14 bases between them. CDR3 protein: CASLDSGGGNTIYF. The CDR3 DNA reads TGTGCCAGCCTCGACAGTGGAGGTGGAAACACCATATATTTT. Drawing the rest from reference TRBV5-6 and TRBJ1-3, the complete variable domain is DAGVTQSPTHLIKTRGQQVTLRCSPKSGHDTVSWYQQALGQGPQFIFQYYEEEERQRGNFPDRFSGHQFPNYSSELNVNALLLGDSALYLCASLDSGGGNTIYFGEGSWLTVV.

The J gene is TRBJ2-5, the V gene TRBV30, with 7 bases matching TRBD2. This CDR3 is built from 14 residues. Germline assignment: CDR1 GTSNPN and CDR2 SVGIG (reference sequence). Unmatched junction bases numbered 13, after V lost 7 bases and J lost 5 bases. CDR3 residues: CASSLRAGRETQYF. In nucleotides, the CDR3 is TGTGCCTCGTCACTTAGAGCGGGGAGGGAGACCCAGTACTTC. Looking up the rest from reference TRBV30 and TRBJ2-5 gives the full variable domain: SQTIHQWPATLVQPVGSPLSLECTVEGTSNPNLYWYRQAAGRGLQLLFYSVGIGQISSEVPQNLSASRPQDRQFILSSKKLLLSDSGFYLCASSLRAGRETQYFGPGTRLLVL.

The V call is TRBV2, the J call TRBJ2-7; a possible D gene is TRBD2 (6 bases). Trimming pared 7 bases from V and 0 bases from J, leaving 16 bases between. This CDR3 has 15 residues. CDR1 is SNHLY, CDR2 FYNNEI, per germline. CDR3 bases: TGTGCCAGCATAACCGGCGGGGCGAGCTCCTACGAGCAGTACTTC. Translated: CASITGGASSYEQYF.

The chain uses TRBV6-1 and TRBJ1-1; D call uncertain. CDR1 is MNHNS, CDR2 SASEGT, per germline. The CDR3 is made up of 10 amino acids. V lost 8 bases and J 8 bases, leaving 9 bases between the germline ends. The CDR3 spells CASVLYEAFF. DNA for the CDR3: TGTGCCAGCGTTTTGTACGAAGCTTTCTTT.

V usage is TRBV7-2 and J usage is TRBJ2-5, with 9 positions matching TRBD1. V gave up 2 bases and J gave up 5 bases; unmatched junction bases: 3. This CDR3 contains 14 residues. Germline loops: CDR1 SGHTA, CDR2 FQGNSA. CDR3 bases: TGTGCCAGCAGCTTAAACAGGGGGCCTGAGACCCAGTACTTC. Protein sequence: CASSLNRGPETQYF.

This sequence joins TRBV6-1 and TRBJ2-2; D not resolved. This CDR3 comprises 14 residues. The germline V gene has CDR1 MNHNS and CDR2 SASEGT. V lost 10 bases to trimming and J lost 3 bases, with 15 bases between them. CDR3 sequence reads: CATRPPWDTGELFF. DNA of the CDR3: TGTGCCACCCGACCCCCCTGGGACACCGGGGAGCTGTTTTTT.

For the CDR3, the DNA is TGTGCCAGCAGAGGGTTGGGCGACTACAATGAGCAGTTCTTC. Translation gives CASRGLGDYNEQFF. This rearrangement joins TRBV27 to TRBJ2-1; D uncertain. Trimming cost V 6 bases and J 3 bases, with 12 bases left between them. The CDR3 covers 14 residues. Looked up from germline, CDR1 is MNHEY and CDR2 is SMNVEV (reference sequence).

This chain joins TRBV11-2 and TRBJ2-3; D is undetermined. The CDR3 has 12 amino acids. Looked up from germline, CDR1 is SGHAT and CDR2 is FQNNGV. Trimming removed 4 bases from V and 1 base from J, with 3 bases in between. The CDR3 is CASSSGTDTQYF. In nucleotides, the CDR3 is TGTGCCAGCAGCTCGGGCACAGATACGCAGTATTTT.

The V and J genes are TRBV18 and TRBJ1-1; the match to TRBD1 covers 7 bases. The CDR3 has 16 residues. Looked up from germline, CDR1 is KGHSH and CDR2 is LQKENI. The trim removed 5 bases at V and 5 bases at J, leaving 14 bases unmatched. The CDR3 loop reads CASSEYETGADTEAFF. Written as DNA, the CDR3 is TGTGCCAGCTCAGAATATGAAACAGGGGCGGATACTGAAGCTTTCTTT.

This clone was recorded only once. The chain employs TRBV5-1 and TRBJ2-2; D gene uncertain. The CDR3 extends over 15 amino acids. The germline V gene has CDR1 SGHRS and CDR2 YFSETQ. Trimming cost V 5 bases and J 7 bases, with 18 bases left between them. CDR3 protein: CASRVGDPRSGELFF. DNA for the CDR3: TGCGCCAGCAGGGTAGGAGACCCAAGGAGCGGGGAGCTGTTTTTT.

The CDR3 sequence: CASSPGWGGTGELFF. The CDR3 DNA reads TGTGCCAGCAGCCCCGGGTGGGGGGGCACCGGGGAGCTGTTTTTT. This chain links TRBV7-3 with TRBJ2-2; 7 bases line up with TRBD2. The germline gives CDR1 SGHTA, CDR2 FQGTGA. The CDR3 extends over 15 amino acids. The V and J ends lost 5 bases and 4 bases, in that order; junction bases with no gene match: 7.

The rearrangement links TRBV27 to TRBJ2-2; TRBD2 agrees at 12 bases. V trimming: 3 bases; J trimming: 4 bases; junction bases outside the gene matches: 9. The CDR3 extends over 18 amino acids. Germline CDR1 reads MNHEY; CDR2 reads SMNVEV (reference sequence). DNA of the CDR3: TGTGCCAGCAGTTTCCGGGGGACTAGCGGGCAGTTCACCGGGGAGCTGTTTTTT. Translating gives CASSFRGTSGQFTGELFF.

The chain recombines TRBV19 with TRBJ2-7; 11 nucleotides align to TRBD1. The trim removed 5 bases at V and 2 bases at J, leaving 2 bases unmatched. The CDR3 is 14 residues long. The germline gives CDR1 LNHDA, CDR2 SQIVND (reference sequence). CDR3 coding DNA: TGTGCCAGTAGTTGGGGACAGGGGGCCTACGAGCAGTACTTC. It translates to CASSWGQGAYEQYF. Full variable domain (rest looked up from reference TRBV19 and TRBJ2-7): DGGITQSPKYLFRKEGQNVTLSCEQNLNHDAMYWYRQDPGQGLRLIYYSQIVNDFQKGDIAEGYSVSREKKESFPLTVTSAQKNPTAFYLCASSWGQGAYEQYFGPGTRLTVT.

The rearrangement links TRBV2 to TRBJ2-7; the match to TRBD2 covers 13 bases. Trimming cost V 7 bases and J 4 bases; bases outside gene matches: 4. Germline V gene sequence: CDR1 SNHLY, CDR2 FYNNEI. CDR3 length equals 14 residues. Here the CDR3 reads CASIPTSGGYEQYF. The CDR3 region has the DNA TGTGCCAGCATTCCGACTAGCGGGGGGTACGAGCAGTACTTC.

Concerning this clone itself: The sample contains more than one DNA sequence encoding this CDR3. V gene TRBV9 combines with J gene TRBJ1-3; D is unclear. This CDR3 spans 15 amino acids. The V end was cut by 5 bases, the J end by 2 bases, with 14 bases between. The germline V gene has CDR1 SGDLS and CDR2 YYNGEE. The CDR3: CASSVRVGTGNTIYF. The CDR3 nucleotides are TGTGCCAGCAGTGTCCGCGTGGGTACTGGAAACACCATATATTTT.

This chain's CDR3 is CASSPPGQGAEAFF. For the CDR3, the DNA is TGTGCCAGCAGCCCCCCCGGACAGGGCGCTGAAGCTTTCTTT. The V and J genes are TRBV11-2 and TRBJ1-1; 8 bases match TRBD1. The CDR3 is 14 amino acids. CDR1 and CDR2 (germline): SGHAT, FQNNGV. Trimming took 5 bases from V and 6 from J; bases not matched to a gene: 8.

The rearrangement joins TRBV7-9 to TRBJ2-5, with 11 bases fitting TRBD2. The length of the CDR3 is 15 residues. With 5 bases clipped from V and 5 bases from J, the junction kept 7 bases outside the gene matches. CDR1 is SEHNR and CDR2 is FQNEAQ in the germline V gene (reference sequence). CDR3: CASSLPVAGGETQYF. Here the CDR3 DNA reads TGTGCCAGCAGCCTGCCAGTAGCGGGGGGGGAGACCCAGTACTTC. The complete variable domain, with remaining parts taken from reference TRBV7-9 and TRBJ2-5, reads DTGVSQNPRHKITKRGQNVTFRCDPISEHNRLYWYRQTLGQGPEFLTYFQNEAQLEKSRLLSDRFSAERPKGSFSTLEIQRTEQGDSAMYLCASSLPVAGGETQYFGPGTRLLVL.

This clone was detected only once. The gene calls are TRBV15 and TRBJ1-2; 12 bases map to TRBD1. This CDR3 contains 20 residues. Germline loops: CDR1 LNHNV, CDR2 YYDKDF (reference sequence). Trimming took 5 bases from V and 2 from J; bases not matched to a gene: 18. The CDR3 region has the DNA TGTGCCACCAGCGGGCCAAGGGGACAGGGGGCGCTTGGTGTCAACTATGGCTACACCTTC. Translating gives CATSGPRGQGALGVNYGYTF.

This clone was seen once. The chain links TRBV5-8 to TRBJ1-1; TRBD1 matches 7 bases. The length of the CDR3 is 17 residues. Germline V gives CDR1 SGHTS, CDR2 YDEGEE. V lost 0 bases and J lost 0; bases outside the gene matches: 8. DNA of the CDR3: TGTGCCAGCAGCTTGGGGGGACAGCCAAGACTGAACACTGAAGCTTTCTTT. Translated: CASSLGGQPRLNTEAFF.

The genes are TRBV5-1 and TRBJ2-5; unclear D gene. In germline, CDR1 is SGHRS, CDR2 YFSETQ. V lost 2 bases and J lost 1, with 9 bases in between. The CDR3 covers 14 residues. In nucleotides, the CDR3 is TGCGCCAGCAGCTTCCTGGGGTTCCAAGAGACCCAGTACTTC. Amino acid sequence: CASSFLGFQETQYF.

This chain links TRBV9 with TRBJ2-5; D might be TRBD2 (7 bases). The V and J ends lost 0 bases and 5 bases respectively, with 17 bases between them. This CDR3 comprises 16 residues. Germline values: CDR1 SGDLS, CDR2 YYNGEE. The chain's CDR3 is CASSVGELGGRETQYF. The CDR3 coding sequence is TGTGCCAGCAGCGTAGGCGAGCTCGGGGGGCGGGAGACCCAGTACTTC.

This clone has only one observation. This rearrangement joins TRBV4-3 to TRBJ2-1, with 8 bases aligning to TRBD2. V shed 1 base, J shed 5 bases, and the junction held 10 bases outside the gene matches. The CDR3 sequence is 17 residues long. Germline-derived CDR1 and CDR2 are LGHNA and YSLEER. The DNA for the CDR3 is TGCGCCAGCAGCCAAGCCCTCGTAGCGGGGACCGACAATGAGCAGTTCTTC. Its protein product is CASSQALVAGTDNEQFF.

The chain links TRBV29-1 to TRBJ1-1, with 8 bases aligning to TRBD1. V was pared by 5 bases and J by 6 bases, with 5 bases of the junction left unmatched. The CDR3 has 12 residues. Germline loops: CDR1 SQVTM, CDR2 ANQGSEA. CDR3 sequence: CSVLQGAPEAFF. The DNA for the CDR3 is TGCAGCGTTCTTCAGGGGGCCCCTGAAGCTTTCTTT.

The gene calls are TRBV6-1 and TRBJ1-2, with a possible D match to TRBD1 (5 bases). The V end lost 1 base, the J end lost 4 bases, and 13 bases lay between the germline ends. The CDR3 covers 15 residues. From germline, CDR1 is MNHNS and CDR2 SASEGT. The CDR3 spells CASSEEGGGSYGYTF. The CDR3 region has the DNA TGTGCCAGCAGTGAAGAAGGTGGGGGATCCTATGGCTACACCTTC.

The V and J genes are TRBV9 and TRBJ2-2; D may be TRBD1 or TRBD2 (5 bases each). The CDR3 has 15 residues. The V and J ends lost 4 bases and 6 bases respectively, with 16 bases between them. Germline CDR1 SGDLS, CDR2 YYNGEE. CDR3 sequence: CASSPGRGWAGELFF. Here the CDR3 DNA reads TGTGCCAGCAGCCCGGGACGCGGATGGGCCGGGGAGCTGTTTTTT.